The rows below give T cell receptor beta chains drawn from one sample of a study of T cells in localized non-small cell lung cancer. The data were produced by immunoSEQ multiplex PCR, yet TCRdb's version contains in-frame clones alone and is incomplete. The sample comprises 55,000 to 65,000 clones, roughly nine tenths of which are singletons, and 20% rests with the top ten. This material consisted of peripheral blood, taken before any cancer treatment. Source of these receptors: a man aged 35-75 years with stage I lung adenocarcinoma. Each CDR3 is given with its conserved first and last residue. D genes are given only for firm matches. Size is stated for part of the rows, as once, few or many counts, or as a class when the clone is expanded.

J: TRBJ2-7
size: .
D: .
V: TRBV6-1
DNA: TGTGCCAGCAGTTTGGGTGGACGAGGGCTCGGCGAGCAGTACTTC
CDR3: CASSLGGRGLGEQYF

J: TRBJ2-6
size: .
D: TRBD2
V: TRBV5-1
DNA: TGCGCCAGCAGCTTGGGGCCGGGGGGATTTGTTTCTGGGGCCAACGTCCTGACTTTC
CDR3: CASSLGPGGFVSGANVLTF

J: TRBJ2-2
size: .
D: TRBD2
V: TRBV7-9
DNA: TGTGCCAGCAGCTTAGAACTCGGGAGGGGAAACACCGGGGAGCTGTTTTTT
CDR3: CASSLELGRGNTGELFF

J: TRBJ2-5
size: few
D: TRBD2
V: TRBV19
DNA: TGTGCCAGTAGTATTTCCCCGTTGGCGGGAGGGCTTCAAGAGACCCAGTACTTC
CDR3: CASSISPLAGGLQETQYF

J: TRBJ2-1
size: .
D: TRBD2
V: TRBV7-3
DNA: TGTGCCAGCAGCTTAACTAGCGGGAGTTTCAATGAGCAGTTCTTC
CDR3: CASSLTSGSFNEQFF

J: TRBJ1-4
size: few
D: .
V: TRBV7-8
DNA: TGTGCCAGCAGCTTCGGGACAAGTAATGAAAAACTGTTTTTT
CDR3: CASSFGTSNEKLFF

J: TRBJ1-5
size: .
D: .
V: TRBV5-5
DNA: TGTGCCAGCAGCTTACACAGTAGCAATCAGCCCCAGCATTTT
CDR3: CASSLHSSNQPQHF

J: TRBJ2-3
size: .
D: .
V: TRBV25-1
DNA: TGTGCCAGCAGTCTAGCGTGGGAGGAGCAGTATTTT
CDR3: CASSLAWEEQYF

J: TRBJ2-7
size: .
D: TRBD1
V: TRBV11-2
DNA: TGTGCCAGCAGCTTAGTGGGACAGCCCTACGAGCAGTACTTC
CDR3: CASSLVGQPYEQYF

J: TRBJ2-3
size: .
D: .
V: TRBV19
DNA: TGTGCCAGTAGTATTGATGGCGGGAGCACAGATACGCAGTATTTT
CDR3: CASSIDGGSTDTQYF

J: TRBJ2-7
size: .
D: TRBD2
V: TRBV6-1
DNA: TGTGCTGTCGGGAGGGATTCCTACGAGCAGTACTTC
CDR3: CAVGRDSYEQYF

J: TRBJ2-5
size: .
D: .
V: TRBV7-8
DNA: TGTGCCAGCACTGGTAGCTCAAGTTCGGCCCAGTACTTC
CDR3: CASTGSSSSAQYF

J: TRBJ1-1
size: .
D: .
V: TRBV6-5
DNA: TGTGCCAGCTCCGAGGGCGGGAGACTAAACACTGAAGCTTTCTTT
CDR3: CASSEGGRLNTEAFF

J: TRBJ1-2
size: .
D: TRBD1
V: TRBV19
DNA: TGTGCCAGTACCCGGGGACAGGACCCTCGCGGCTACACCTTC
CDR3: CASTRGQDPRGYTF

J: TRBJ1-2
size: .
D: .
V: TRBV5-3
DNA: TGTGCCAGAGCTTTCTCTCCTGTGCCCCACTTCCTCTATGGCTACACCTTC
CDR3: CARAFSPVPHFLYGYTF

J: TRBJ1-1
size: once
D: TRBD1
V: TRBV5-5
DNA: TGTGCCAGCAGCTTAGCCCCAACCGGGACAGGGGGGACTGAAGCTTTCTTT
CDR3: CASSLAPTGTGGTEAFF

J: TRBJ2-2
size: few
D: .
V: TRBV5-1
DNA: TGCGCCAGCAGCTTGGGTCTAGCCGAGGCGGAGCTGTTTTTT
CDR3: CASSLGLAEAELFF

J: TRBJ1-2
size: .
D: .
V: TRBV10-3
DNA: TGTGCCATCAGTCTGGGCGGTGGCTACACCTTC
CDR3: CAISLGGGYTF

J: TRBJ1-4
size: .
D: TRBD1
V: TRBV30
DNA: TGTGCCTGTGGTGGACAGGGGAGAGAAAAACTGTTTTTT
CDR3: CACGGQGREKLFF

J: TRBJ1-5
size: few
D: .
V: TRBV19
DNA: TGTGCCAGTAGTAGTTCAGGCCAGCCCCAGCATTTT
CDR3: CASSSSGQPQHF

J: TRBJ2-7
size: .
D: .
V: TRBV7-8
DNA: TGTGCCAGCAGCTTAGTTAGCTTATACGAGCAGTACTTC
CDR3: CASSLVSLYEQYF

J: TRBJ2-5
size: .
D: .
V: TRBV6-5
DNA: TGTGCCAGCAGTTACTCGCGGGGGCGTTGGGAGACCCAGTACTTC
CDR3: CASSYSRGRWETQYF

J: TRBJ1-3
size: .
D: .
V: TRBV7-8
DNA: TGTGCCAGCAGCTTAGGGGGGCGCGGAAACACCATATATTTT
CDR3: CASSLGGRGNTIYF

J: TRBJ2-7
size: .
D: TRBD1
V: TRBV19
DNA: TGTGCCAGTAGCCACCGTTCGACAGGGGTGCAGTACTTC
CDR3: CASSHRSTGVQYF

J: TRBJ2-2
size: .
D: .
V: TRBV6-1
DNA: TGTGCCAGCAGTGAAAGGAGGGATAGCGGGGAGCTGTTTTTT
CDR3: CASSERRDSGELFF

J: TRBJ1-5
size: few
D: .
V: TRBV19
DNA: TGTGCCAGTAGTTCGAAAACTGCGTTCAATCAGCCCCAGCATTTT
CDR3: CASSSKTAFNQPQHF

J: TRBJ2-7
size: .
D: .
V: TRBV7-2
DNA: TGTGCCAGCAGCTTAGGGGGGGCTTTTCCTTACGAGCAGTACTTC
CDR3: CASSLGGAFPYEQYF

J: TRBJ2-3
size: .
D: .
V: TRBV6-1
DNA: TGTGCCAGCAGTGAAAGTCGGTTAGATACGCAGTATTTT
CDR3: CASSESRLDTQYF

J: TRBJ2-3
size: .
D: .
V: TRBV4-2
DNA: TGTGCCAGCAGCCAAGGAAGAGATACGCAGTATTTT
CDR3: CASSQGRDTQYF

J: TRBJ1-2
size: .
D: TRBD1
V: TRBV5-1
DNA: TGCGCCAGCAGCCAGAGTATTGCAGGGGGTATGGTAATTGATGGCTACACCTTC
CDR3: CASSQSIAGGMVIDGYTF

J: TRBJ1-1
size: .
D: .
V: TRBV6-6
DNA: TGTGCCAGCAGTTACCCCCCAGCAGCTTTCTTT
CDR3: CASSYPPAAFF

J: TRBJ1-3
size: .
D: .
V: TRBV7-3
DNA: TGTGCCAGCAGCTTGGGCAGTTCTGGAAACACCATATATTTT
CDR3: CASSLGSSGNTIYF

J: TRBJ1-4
size: .
D: .
V: TRBV5-1
DNA: TGCGCCAGCAGCTTGGTCTCGACACCCGTGAGTGCAAAACTGTTTTTT
CDR3: CASSLVSTPVSAKLFF

J: TRBJ1-1
size: .
D: .
V: TRBV6-1
DNA: TGTGCCAGCAGTGAATGGGGTCCGAACACTGAAGCTTTCTTT
CDR3: CASSEWGPNTEAFF

J: TRBJ2-2
size: .
D: TRBD2
V: TRBV7-9
DNA: TGTGCCAGCAGCTCAACTAGCGCCCCGAGGACCGGGGAGCTGTTTTTT
CDR3: CASSSTSAPRTGELFF

J: TRBJ2-1
size: once
D: .
V: TRBV28
DNA: TGTGCCAGCAGTTTAGGACTAAACAATGAGCAGTTCTTC
CDR3: CASSLGLNNEQFF

J: TRBJ1-2
size: .
D: .
V: TRBV7-9
DNA: TGTGCCAGCAGCTTTCTTAGGACTGGAAGCTATGGCTACACCTTC
CDR3: CASSFLRTGSYGYTF

J: TRBJ2-1
size: .
D: TRBD2
V: TRBV29-1
DNA: TGCAGCGTTTTAGCGGGGTCGGGCAATGAGCAGTTCTTC
CDR3: CSVLAGSGNEQFF

J: TRBJ2-5
size: once
D: TRBD1
V: TRBV7-9
DNA: TGTGCCAGCAGCTTTGGTGGGACAGGGGGCGGAGAGACCCAGTACTTC
CDR3: CASSFGGTGGGETQYF

J: TRBJ2-1
size: .
D: .
V: TRBV10-3
DNA: TGTGCCATCAGTGAGTTAACCTCCCGCCACTACAATGAGCAGTTCTTC
CDR3: CAISELTSRHYNEQFF

J: TRBJ2-7
size: .
D: .
V: TRBV27
DNA: TGTGCCAGCAGTTTCGACAGCTCCTACGAGCAGTACTTC
CDR3: CASSFDSSYEQYF

J: TRBJ2-7
size: .
D: .
V: TRBV29-1
DNA: TGCAGCGTTGAAGAGGACAGCTACGAGCAGTACTTC
CDR3: CSVEEDSYEQYF

J: TRBJ1-1
size: .
D: .
V: TRBV2
DNA: TGTGCCAGCAGGGCAAGTGAGGTTGTGGCTTTCTTT
CDR3: CASRASEVVAFF

J: TRBJ2-1
size: .
D: .
V: TRBV27
DNA: TGTGCCAGCAGTCCAGGGGGGGCATCCTACAATGAGCAGTTCTTC
CDR3: CASSPGGASYNEQFF

J: TRBJ1-5
size: .
D: .
V: TRBV15
DNA: TGTGCCACCAGCAGAGATTACCCGGGGCCCCAGCATTTT
CDR3: CATSRDYPGPQHF

J: TRBJ2-7
size: .
D: TRBD2
V: TRBV5-4
DNA: TGTGCCAGCAGCTTGGCGGGGGGGGGAGTAACCTACGAGCAGTACTTC
CDR3: CASSLAGGGVTYEQYF